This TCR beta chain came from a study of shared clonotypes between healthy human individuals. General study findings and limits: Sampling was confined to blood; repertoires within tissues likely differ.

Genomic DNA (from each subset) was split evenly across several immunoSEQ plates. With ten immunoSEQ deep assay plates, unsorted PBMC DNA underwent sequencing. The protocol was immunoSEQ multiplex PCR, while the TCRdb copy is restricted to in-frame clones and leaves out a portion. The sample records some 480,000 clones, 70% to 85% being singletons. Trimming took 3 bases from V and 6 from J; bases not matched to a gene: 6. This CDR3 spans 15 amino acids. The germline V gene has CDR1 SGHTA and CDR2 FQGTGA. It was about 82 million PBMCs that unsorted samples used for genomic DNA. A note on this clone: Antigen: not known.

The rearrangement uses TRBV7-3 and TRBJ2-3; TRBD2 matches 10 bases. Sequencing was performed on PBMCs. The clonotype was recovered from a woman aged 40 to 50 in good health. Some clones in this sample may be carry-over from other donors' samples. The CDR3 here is CASSFPTSGTDTQYF. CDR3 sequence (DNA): TGTGCCAGCAGCTTTCCAACTAGCGGGACTGATACGCAGTATTTT.